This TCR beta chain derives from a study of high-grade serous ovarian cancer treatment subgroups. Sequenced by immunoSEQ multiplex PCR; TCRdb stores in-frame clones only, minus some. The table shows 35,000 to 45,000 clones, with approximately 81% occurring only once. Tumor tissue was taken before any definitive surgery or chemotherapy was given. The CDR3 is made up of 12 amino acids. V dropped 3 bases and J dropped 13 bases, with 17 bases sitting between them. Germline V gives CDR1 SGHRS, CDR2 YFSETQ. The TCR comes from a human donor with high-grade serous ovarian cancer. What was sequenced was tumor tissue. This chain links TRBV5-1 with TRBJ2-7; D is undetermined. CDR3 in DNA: TGCGCCAGCAGCTCTGGAAAAGACTTGAAATACTTC. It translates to CASSSGKDLKYF.